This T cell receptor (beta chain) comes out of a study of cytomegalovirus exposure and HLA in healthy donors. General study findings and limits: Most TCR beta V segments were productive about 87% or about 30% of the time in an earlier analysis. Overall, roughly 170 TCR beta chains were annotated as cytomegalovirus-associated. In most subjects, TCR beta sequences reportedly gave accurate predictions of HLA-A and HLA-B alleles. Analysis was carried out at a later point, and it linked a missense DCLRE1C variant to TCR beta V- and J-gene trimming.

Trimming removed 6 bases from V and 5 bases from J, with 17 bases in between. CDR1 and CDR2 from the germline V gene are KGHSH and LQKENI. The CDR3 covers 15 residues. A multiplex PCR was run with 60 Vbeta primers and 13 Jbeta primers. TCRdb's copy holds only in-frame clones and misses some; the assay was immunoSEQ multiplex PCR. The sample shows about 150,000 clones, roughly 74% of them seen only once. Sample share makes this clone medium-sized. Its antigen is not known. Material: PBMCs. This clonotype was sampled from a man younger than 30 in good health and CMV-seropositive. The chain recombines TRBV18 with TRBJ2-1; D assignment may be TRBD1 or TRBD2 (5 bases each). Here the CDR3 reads CASSPGSGGNNEQFF. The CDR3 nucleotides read TGTGCCAGCTCCCCAGGGAGTGGTGGAAACAATGAGCAGTTCTTC.